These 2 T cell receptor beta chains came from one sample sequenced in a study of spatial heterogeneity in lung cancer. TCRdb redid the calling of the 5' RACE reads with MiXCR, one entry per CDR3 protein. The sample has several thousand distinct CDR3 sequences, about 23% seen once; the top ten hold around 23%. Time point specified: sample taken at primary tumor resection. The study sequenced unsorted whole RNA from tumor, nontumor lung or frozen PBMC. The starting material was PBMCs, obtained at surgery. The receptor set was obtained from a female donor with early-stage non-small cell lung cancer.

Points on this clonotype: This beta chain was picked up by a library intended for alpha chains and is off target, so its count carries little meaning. The CDR3 coding sequence is TGCAGTGCAAGGGACAGCCTGTACGAGCAGTACTTC. Its translation is CSARDSLYEQYF. This chain uses TRBV20-1 with TRBJ2-7; TRBD1 matches 7 bases. Germline V gene sequence: CDR1 DFQATT, CDR2 SNEGSKA (reference sequence). The CDR3 spans 12 residues. J gave up 4 bases and V 6 bases, and 6 bases lay outside the gene matches.

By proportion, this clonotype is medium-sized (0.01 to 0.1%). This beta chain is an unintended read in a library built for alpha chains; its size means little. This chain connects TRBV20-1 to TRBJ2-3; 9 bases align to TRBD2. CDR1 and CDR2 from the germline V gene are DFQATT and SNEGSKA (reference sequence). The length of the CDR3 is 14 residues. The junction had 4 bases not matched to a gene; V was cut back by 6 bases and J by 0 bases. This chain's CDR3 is CSAPAGGSTDTQYF. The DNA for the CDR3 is TGCAGTGCCCCAGCGGGAGGAAGCACAGATACGCAGTATTTT.